This T cell receptor (beta chain) came from a study of radiation and T cells in renal cell carcinoma. The wider study: Nephrectomy followed 15 Gy stereotactic body radiation by 4 weeks. General study findings and limits: In blood, top tumor clones expanded by 2 weeks, shrinking by 4.

On this clone itself: Its specificity is unknown. Germline is not matched at one junction end, which may reflect a read error.

CDR3 length: 9 residues. Germline-derived CDR1 and CDR2 are LGHDT and YNNKEL (reference sequence). Some clones are missing from TCRdb's copy, which holds only in-frame ones; the method was immunoSEQ multiplex PCR. The repertoire holds about 130,000 clones, with approximately 91% as singletons. As for time point: baseline pretreatment blood. Specified treatment: 15 Gy SBRT to primary tumor, nephrectomy 4 weeks later. Material: blood, obtained from a patient whose treatment included radiotherapy and nephrectomy. This clonotype was obtained from a woman aged 50 to 60 with renal cell carcinoma. This chain uses TRBV3-1 (or the pseudogene TRBV3-2) with TRBJ2-3; D remains unclear. In DNA, the CDR3 is TGTGCCAGCAGCCCGGCGTTACATTTT. Encoded protein: CASSPALHF.